Following are 14 T cell receptor beta chains from one sample sequenced in a study of blood T cell repertoires in COVID-19. Clones were read by immunoSEQ multiplex PCR, and TCRdb kept only the in-frame ones, dropping some. The repertoire holds 150,000 or so clones, with more than 75% as singletons. The sample consisted of PBMCs or T cells enriched from blood (not recorded which). These receptors all stem from a man aged 35 to 55 who had recovered from COVID-19.

The chain couples TRBV19 to TRBJ1-2; 7 nucleotides agree with TRBD1. From germline, CDR1 is LNHDA and CDR2 SQIVND (reference sequence). Trimming at V came to 5 bases and at J to 3 bases, leaving 12 bases not matched to a gene. There are 16 residues in the CDR3. The CDR3 loop reads CASSPRGRGADYGYTF. The CDR3 DNA sequence: TGTGCCAGTAGTCCGAGGGGCAGGGGGGCGGACTATGGCTACACCTTC.

The V call is TRBV7-3, the J call TRBJ1-1; maybe TRBD1 (6 bases). This CDR3 is built from 16 residues. Germline loops: CDR1 SGHTA, CDR2 FQGTGA. V lost 4 bases and J 0 bases, leaving 15 bases between the germline ends. The CDR3 nucleotides are TGTGCCAGCAGCTCCGGCGGGGGCTTCATGAACACTGAAGCTTTCTTT. Its protein is CASSSGGGFMNTEAFF.

V gene TRBV7-2 combines with J gene TRBJ2-7; D is undetermined. Trimming took off 3 bases at V and 6 bases at J, with 18 bases between the two ends. Germline CDR1 SGHTA, CDR2 FQGNSA. The CDR3 is 15 residues long. The CDR3 is CASSFQAVSTSEQYF. The CDR3 region has the DNA TGTGCCAGCAGCTTCCAGGCCGTATCTACGAGCGAGCAGTACTTC. The full variable domain, completed using reference TRBV7-2 and TRBJ2-7, is GAGVSQSPSNKVTEKGKDVELRCDPISGHTALYWYRQSLGQGLEFLIYFQGNSAPDKSGLPSDRFSAERTGGSVSTLTIQRTQQEDSAVYLCASSFQAVSTSEQYFGPGTRLTVT.

The rearrangement joins TRBV3-1 (or the pseudogene TRBV3-2) to TRBJ2-4; 7 bases are a match to TRBD2. This CDR3 has 11 residues. After removal of 8 bases from V and 12 bases from J, the junction contained 7 bases not matched to a gene. The germline V gene has CDR1 LGHDT and CDR2 YNNKEL (reference sequence). The CDR3 bases are TGTGCCAGCGGGTCTAGCGGAGATCAGTACTTC. Translating it yields CASGSSGDQYF.

Only a few counts were recorded for this clone. The CDR3 sequence: CASSLAGTGGYTF. In DNA, the CDR3 is TGTGCCAGCAGCTTGGCCGGGACAGGCGGCTACACCTTC. The J gene is TRBJ1-2, the V gene TRBV7-8, with 8 nucleotides matching TRBD1. The CDR3 is 13 amino acids. In germline, CDR1 is SGHVS, CDR2 FQNEAQ. Trimming at V came to 3 bases and at J to 8 bases, leaving 5 bases not matched to a gene.

This clone showed up just once. J is TRBJ1-1 and V is TRBV19, with D perhaps TRBD1 (6 bases). V was clipped by 7 bases and J by 2 bases, with 11 bases between them. This CDR3 has 13 amino acids. Per the germline V gene, CDR1 is LNHDA and CDR2 is SQIVND (reference sequence). CDR3 bases: TGTGCCAGTATGAGACAGGCCAACACTGAAGCTTTCTTT. This translates into CASMRQANTEAFF.

This chain links TRBV6-1 with TRBJ1-1; D remains unclear. Germline values: CDR1 MNHNS, CDR2 SASEGT. This CDR3 comprises 11 residues. V lost 2 bases and J 10 bases, leaving 8 bases between the germline ends. DNA of the CDR3: TGTGCCAGCAGTGAATCTTTCCGAGCTTTCTTT. Its translation is CASSESFRAFF.

The chain has TRBV3-1 (or the pseudogene TRBV3-2) and TRBJ2-3; D gene ambiguous. Germline V lookup: CDR1 LGHDT, CDR2 YNNKEL (reference sequence). V shed 1 base and J shed 7 bases, with 18 bases lying between them. This CDR3 is built from 16 residues. The CDR3, as DNA: TGTGCCAGCAGCCAAGTTTCCCCCAGAGGTGGATATACGCAGTATTTT. This gives the protein CASSQVSPRGGYTQYF.

The chain uses TRBV5-1 and TRBJ1-6; D uncertain. This CDR3 region has 12 residues. Germline V gene lookup returns CDR1 SGHRS and CDR2 YFSETQ. The V and J ends lost 0 bases and 10 bases respectively, with 5 bases between them. This CDR3 is CASSLGESPLHF. The CDR3 DNA reads as TGCGCCAGCAGCTTGGGGGAGTCACCCCTCCACTTT.

The genes are TRBV11-2 and TRBJ2-6; tentatively, D is TRBD1 (5 bases). V dropped 3 bases and J dropped 2 bases, with 8 bases sitting between them. The CDR3 length is 15 residues. CDR1 SGHAT and CDR2 FQNNGV come from the germline V gene. CDR3 DNA: TGTGCCAGCAGCTTGTCAGGGACTGGGGCCAACGTCCTGACTTTC. The encoded protein is CASSLSGTGANVLTF.

The J gene is TRBJ2-2, the V gene TRBV18, with 10 bases lining up with TRBD2. The junction had 4 bases not matched to a gene; V was cut back by 0 bases and J by 0 bases. The CDR3 is 18 residues long. Looked up from germline, CDR1 is KGHSH and CDR2 is LQKENI. This CDR3 is CASSPPGLAGANTGELFF. The CDR3 coding sequence is TGTGCCAGCTCACCACCGGGCCTAGCGGGGGCGAACACCGGGGAGCTGTTTTTT.

This sequence joins TRBV6-5 and TRBJ1-2; tentative D call: TRBD1 (5 bases). In germline, CDR1 is MNHEY, CDR2 SVGAGI. The V end lost 11 bases, the J end lost 4 bases, and 14 bases lay between the germline ends. The CDR3 runs 12 residues. This CDR3 reads CAATGGAYGYTF. The CDR3 coding sequence is TGTGCCGCTACGGGGGGAGCCTATGGCTACACCTTC.

CDR3 amino acids: CASSPGQAYNEQFF. The CDR3 region has the DNA TGTGCCAGCAGCCCGGGACAGGCATACAATGAGCAGTTCTTC. The rearrangement joins TRBV7-2 to TRBJ2-1; 8 nucleotides match TRBD1. The CDR3 covers 14 residues. The germline V gene has CDR1 SGHTA and CDR2 FQGNSA. With V trimmed by 5 bases and J by 4 bases, 4 bases remained unmatched.

This clone was counted a few times. The rearrangement joins TRBV3-1 (or the pseudogene TRBV3-2) to TRBJ1-1; D is possibly TRBD1 (5 bases). The CDR3 covers 15 residues. Germline V gives CDR1 LGHDT, CDR2 YNNKEL (reference sequence). The V gene lost 3 bases and the J gene lost 8 bases, with 19 bases spanning the gap. CDR3 amino acids: CASSQGGRGPDEAFF. The DNA of the CDR3 is TGTGCCAGCAGCCAGGGGGGTCGCGGACCGGACGAAGCTTTCTTT.